This record concerns one T cell receptor (beta chain) sequence. In the source study's methods: From reference gene primer amplification, estimates of nucleated cell counts were derived. Libraries were prepared by immunoSEQ multiplex PCR; TCRdb keeps only in-frame clonotypes and omits some of them. V, J and clone size are those of that table, while D and trimming were read from the DNA. The table records approximately 50,000 clones, approximately 82% of them present only once. Trimming removed 1 base from V and 5 bases from J, with 20 bases in between. The length of the CDR3 is 17 residues. Per the germline V gene, CDR1 is SGHTA and CDR2 is FQGTGA. This entry is derived from a study of blood T cell repertoires in COVID-19. Study context: The analysed material was cDNA or gDNA that came from T cells, B-cell-depleted T cells, or PBMCs.

The sample was peripheral blood. The rearrangement links TRBV7-3 to TRBJ2-5; tentative D call: TRBD1 (7 bases). The TCR was taken from a human donor in a cohort sampled during active COVID-19. CDR3 nucleotides: TGTGCCAGCAGCTTAAGAGTAGGGGGCGCGGGATCCGAGACCCAGTACTTC. The encoded protein is CASSLRVGGAGSETQYF. Looking up the rest from reference TRBV7-3 and TRBJ2-5 gives the full variable domain: GAGVSQTPSNKVTEKGKYVELRCDPISGHTALYWYRQSLGQGPEFLIYFQGTGAADDSGLPNDRFFAVRPEGSVSTLKIQRTERGDSAVYLCASSLRVGGAGSETQYFGPGTRLLVL.